The clone carrying this TCR beta chain was observed at least ten times. What it binds is not known. The entry originates in a study of blood T cells in healthy people across ages. General study results and limits: Diversity of TCR beta correlated strongly with naive T cell percentage.

V shed 0 bases and J shed 4 bases, with 7 bases lying between them. There are 13 residues in the CDR3. Germline CDR1 reads SEHNR; CDR2 reads FQNEAQ (reference sequence). Using a J-beta primer mix together with a sample-barcoded 5' primer, a second PCR was run for roughly 7 to 11 cycles. One entry per CDR3 protein results from TCRdb running MiXCR on the 5' RACE reads. The table lists 550,000 to 650,000 distinct CDR3 sequences, 25% to 35% of them singletons. The same data also contributed to another study, on T cells of mothers and their children. That source notes: Healthy Caucasian mothers, a few in number, and their six children were the donors. In each mother, TCR beta CDR3 reads exceeded 10 million; in each child, they numbered a few million. Across the analysis, no persistent microchimeric T cell clones were detected.

The specimen was blood. V gene TRBV7-9 combines with J gene TRBJ2-7, with a tentative D call TRBD2 (6 bases). This TCR was recovered from a boy between 2 and 15 years old in good health. DNA of the CDR3: TGTGCCAGCAGCTTAGCGGGGGGATACGAGCAGTACTTC. Encoded protein: CASSLAGGYEQYF.